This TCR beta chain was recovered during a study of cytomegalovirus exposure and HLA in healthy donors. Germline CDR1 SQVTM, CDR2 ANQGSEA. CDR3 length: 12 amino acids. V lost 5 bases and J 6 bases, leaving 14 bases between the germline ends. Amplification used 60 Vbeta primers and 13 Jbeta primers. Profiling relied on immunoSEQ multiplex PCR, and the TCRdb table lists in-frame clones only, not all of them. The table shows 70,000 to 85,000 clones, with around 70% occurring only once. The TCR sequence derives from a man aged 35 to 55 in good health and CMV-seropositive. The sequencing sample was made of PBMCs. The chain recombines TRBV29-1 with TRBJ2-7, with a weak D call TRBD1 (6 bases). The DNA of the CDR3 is TGCAGCGTTTCAACAGGGTTTGGCGAGCAGTACTTC. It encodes CSVSTGFGEQYF.